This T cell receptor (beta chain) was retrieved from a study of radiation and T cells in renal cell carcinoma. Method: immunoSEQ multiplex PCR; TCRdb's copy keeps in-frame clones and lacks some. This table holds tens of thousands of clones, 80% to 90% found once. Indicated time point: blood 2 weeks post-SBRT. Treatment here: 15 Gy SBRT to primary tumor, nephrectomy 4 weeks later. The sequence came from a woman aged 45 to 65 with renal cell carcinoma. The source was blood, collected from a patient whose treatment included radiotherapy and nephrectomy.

DNA of the CDR3: TGTGCCAGCAGCTTGAGAGGACAGGGTAGCGACGAGCAGTACTTC. It specifies CASSLRGQGSDEQYF. The chain links TRBV5-6 to TRBJ2-7, with TRBD1 matching 8 bases. The CDR3 is made up of 15 amino acids. V was clipped by 1 base and J by 5 bases; unmatched bases: 8. Germline V CDR1 and CDR2: SGHDT, YYEEEE.